This T cell receptor (beta chain) was sequenced during a study of control samples from healthy donors and cancer patients. Method: immunoSEQ multiplex PCR; TCRdb's copy keeps in-frame clones and lacks some. The table records some 120,000 clones, about 91% of them present only once. With 11 bases removed from V and 2 bases from J, the gap between germline ends came to 13 bases. This CDR3 contains 13 residues. The germline CDR1 and CDR2 sequences are SNHLY and FYNNEI. The receptor was isolated from a man aged 18 to 35 in good health. The sample taken for sequencing was blood. This chain links TRBV2 with TRBJ1-3; D is unresolved. This CDR3 is CARRGIAGNTIYF. CDR3 coding DNA: TGTGCCCGTAGAGGAATTGCTGGAAACACCATATATTTT.